The rows below give T cell receptor beta chains drawn from one sample of a study of somatic mutations in T cells in chronic GVHD. TCRdb's table, derived via immunoSEQ multiplex PCR, lists solely in-frame clones and lacks some. Here the sample spans some 1,700 clones, 55% to 65% being singletons. The sample consisted of CD8+ T cells from blood. The receptors come from a male patient aged 50 to 59 with chronic graft-versus-host disease. Some T cells may have originated in the graft donor. The CDR3 runs from the conserved cysteine through the conserved F or W. A D gene is named only where the DNA matches it firmly. Size is omitted from some rows. Given values are once, few, many or a class for expanded clones.

NA,NA,TRBV7-8,TRBJ2-7,TGTGCCAGCAGCTTAAGCTCGGGAGAGCAGTACTTC,CASSLSSGEQYF
NA,TRBD2,TRBV2,TRBJ2-5,TGTGCCAGCAGTGTGCGGACTAGCGGCGAGACCCAGTACTTC,CASSVRTSGETQYF
NA,NA,TRBV2,TRBJ2-3,TGTGCCAGCAGTGATAGGGGCGGGGCAGATACGCAGTATTTT,CASSDRGGADTQYF
NA,TRBD1,TRBV7-9,TRBJ2-5,TGTGCCAGCAGCTCGGGACAGTCGGATGAGGACCAGTACTTC,CASSSGQSDEDQYF
few,TRBD2,TRBV7-6,TRBJ2-2,TGTGCCAGCAGCTTAGTAGCGGGACTAGCGGGGCCCGTTACCGGGGAGCTGTTTTTT,CASSLVAGLAGPVTGELFF
NA,NA,TRBV6-6,TRBJ1-5,TGTGCCAGCAGTTACTCTGCCAGGGTCAATCAGCCCCAGCATTTT,CASSYSARVNQPQHF
few,TRBD1,TRBV7-9,TRBJ1-2,TGTGCCAGCAGCTCAGGCGACAGGGGGCTTCGCTATGGCTACACCTTC,CASSSGDRGLRYGYTF
NA,NA,TRBV5-4,TRBJ1-2,TGTGCCAGCAGCTCGAGCAGCGGGTCCCGTTATGGCTACACCTTC,CASSSSSGSRYGYTF
NA,TRBD2,TRBV5-7,TRBJ2-1,TGTGCCAGCAGCTTGGAGTGTCTAGCGGGGGGGCGGGAGCAGTTCTTC,CASSLECLAGGREQFF
medium-sized,NA,TRBV28,TRBJ1-5,TGTGCCAGCAGTTTTAGTGGTTATAGCAATCAGCCCCAGCATTTT,CASSFSGYSNQPQHF
few,NA,TRBV6-6,TRBJ1-1,TGTGCCAGCAGTTCGTCAGGGAAAGCTTTCTTT,CASSSSGKAFF
NA,NA,TRBV13,TRBJ2-7,TGTGCCAGCAGCTTCGGCAGGGCCTACGAGCAGTACTTC,CASSFGRAYEQYF
NA,NA,TRBV6-5,TRBJ2-2,TGTGCCAGCAGTTACCACTTTGCCGGGGAGCTGTTTTTT,CASSYHFAGELFF
NA,NA,TRBV7-6,TRBJ1-5,TGTGCCAGCAGTCTGGGTGGCGGGGTCAATCAGCCCCAGCATTTT,CASSLGGGVNQPQHF
NA,NA,TRBV29-1,TRBJ1-2,TGCAGCGTTGAAGTAGCTTTAGCTAACTATGGCTACACCTTC,CSVEVALANYGYTF
few,NA,TRBV4-1,TRBJ1-2,TGCGCCAGCAGCCAAGACGGAGGGGTTGGCTATGGCTACACCTTC,CASSQDGGVGYGYTF
NA,NA,TRBV9,TRBJ1-1,TGTGCCAGCAGCGTAGCAGTGAACACTGAAGCTTTCTTT,CASSVAVNTEAFF
few,NA,TRBV7-5,TRBJ1-2,TGTGCCAGCAGCTTAGGGGGCAGTGGGGCTACCTTC,CASSLGGSGATF
NA,TRBD2,TRBV11-3,TRBJ2-5,TGTGCCAGCAGAGAAGGTGGGACTAGCTCGGAGACCCAGTACTTC,CASREGGTSSETQYF
NA,TRBD2,TRBV2,TRBJ2-1,TGTGCCAGCGGGGACTATGCCTACAATGAGCAGTTCTTC,CASGDYAYNEQFF
NA,NA,TRBV4-1,TRBJ2-3,TGCGCCAGCAGCAGGGGGGGGGTCACAGATACGCAGTATTTT,CASSRGGVTDTQYF
NA,NA,TRBV6-6,TRBJ1-1,TGTGCCAGCAGTTACGGGGGGGGGATCAACACTGAAGCTTTCTTT,CASSYGGGINTEAFF
few,TRBD1,TRBV6-5,TRBJ2-5,TGTGCCAGCAGTTTTCCGGACAGGGGAGGGCGAGAGACCCAGTACTTC,CASSFPDRGGRETQYF
once,NA,TRBV7-8,TRBJ2-5,TGTGCCAGCAGCTTAAGCTCGGGAGAGCAGTACTTC,CASSLSSGEQYF
NA,TRBD2,TRBV4-3,TRBJ2-1,TGCGCCAGCAGCCAAGAAGGTGCGGGGGGCCGGGATGAGCAGTTCTTC,CASSQEGAGGRDEQFF
NA,TRBD1,TRBV4-3,TRBJ2-7,TGCGCCAGCAGCTATGACAGGGGGTTTTCCTACGAGCAGTACTTC,CASSYDRGFSYEQYF
few,NA,TRBV5-5,TRBJ1-2,TGTGCCAGCAGCTCGTCGGGGGGTATTGTTTATGGCTACACCTTC,CASSSSGGIVYGYTF
NA,TRBD1,TRBV9,TRBJ1-1,TGTGCCAGCAGCGGTCTTCAGGGGGCTATGACTGAAGCTTTCTTT,CASSGLQGAMTEAFF
NA,NA,TRBV27,TRBJ2-2,TGTGCCAGCAGCTTACGGGGGAGTCAAGCCGGGGAGCTGTTTTTT,CASSLRGSQAGELFF
NA,NA,TRBV4-1,TRBJ2-7,TGCGCCAGCAGCCAAGCCCCAGGCCTTTCCTACGAGCAGTACTTC,CASSQAPGLSYEQYF
NA,NA,TRBV19,TRBJ2-3,TGTGCCAGTAGGGAAGGGGTCGGGGATACGCAGTATTTT,CASREGVGDTQYF
NA,NA,TRBV4-2,TRBJ1-1,TGTGCCAGCAGCCAAGATGGGGGGGGGTCGAGTGAAGCTTTCTTT,CASSQDGGGSSEAFF
NA,TRBD1,TRBV4-3,TRBJ1-3,TGCGCCAGCAGCCAAGAGGAGGACAGGGGAAACACCATATATTTT,CASSQEEDRGNTIYF